The clone carrying this TCR beta chain was recorded at least ten times. The antigen is undetermined. Patients were excluded for uncontrolled infection, other autoimmune disease, pregnancy or lactation. After removal of 4 bases from V and 0 bases from J, the junction contained 10 bases not matched to a gene. This CDR3 is built from 16 residues. From germline, CDR1 is SQVTM and CDR2 ANQGSEA. This record comes from a study of T cells in Graves' hyperthyroidism and ophthalmopathy. Study-level information: Sampling of peripheral blood happened at initial diagnosis, prior to any treatment.

Study results and limitations: Ophthalmopathy was separated from stable hyperthyroidism by a 13 V-J model. In the blood, most expanded thyroid clonotypes above 0.001 appeared as well.

RNA transcripts provided the source from which TCR beta CDR3 regions were amplified. First-round RT-PCR of the TCR CDR3 relied on the HTBI primer set. TCRdb processed the multiplex PCR reads anew with MiXCR; each CDR3 protein has one entry. The data contain more than 300,000 distinct CDR3 sequences, 14% of them singletons. The TCR comes from a woman aged 25 to 39 with Graves' ophthalmopathy. Sequencing was performed on blood. V usage is TRBV29-1 and J usage is TRBJ1-2; 8 nucleotides align to TRBD1. The CDR3 DNA sequence: TGCAGCGTTGCCCCCCGGCACAGGGGGACTAACTATGGCTACACCTTC. Translating gives CSVAPRHRGTNYGYTF.